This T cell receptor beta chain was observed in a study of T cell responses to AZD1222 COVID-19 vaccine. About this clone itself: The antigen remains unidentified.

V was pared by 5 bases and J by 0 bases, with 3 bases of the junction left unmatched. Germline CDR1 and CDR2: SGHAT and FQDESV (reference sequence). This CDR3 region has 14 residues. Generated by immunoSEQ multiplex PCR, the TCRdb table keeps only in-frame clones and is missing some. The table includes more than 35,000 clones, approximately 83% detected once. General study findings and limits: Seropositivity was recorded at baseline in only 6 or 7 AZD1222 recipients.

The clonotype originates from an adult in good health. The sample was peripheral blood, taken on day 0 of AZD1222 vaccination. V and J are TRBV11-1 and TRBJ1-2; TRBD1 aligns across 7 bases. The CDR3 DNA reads TGTGCCAGCAGCGCCGGACAGGCTAACTATGGCTACACCTTC. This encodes CASSAGQANYGYTF.